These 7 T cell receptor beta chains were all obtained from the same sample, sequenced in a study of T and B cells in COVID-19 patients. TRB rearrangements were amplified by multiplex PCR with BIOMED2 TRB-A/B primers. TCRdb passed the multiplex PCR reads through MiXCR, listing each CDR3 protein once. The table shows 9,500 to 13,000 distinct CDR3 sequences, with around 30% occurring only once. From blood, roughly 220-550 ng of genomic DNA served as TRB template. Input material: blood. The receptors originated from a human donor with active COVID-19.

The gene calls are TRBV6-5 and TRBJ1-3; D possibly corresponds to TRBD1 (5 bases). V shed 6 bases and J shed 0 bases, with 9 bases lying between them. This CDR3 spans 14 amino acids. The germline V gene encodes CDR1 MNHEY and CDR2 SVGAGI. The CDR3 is CASRETVSGNTIYF. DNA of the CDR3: TGTGCCAGCAGAGAGACAGTCTCTGGAAACACCATATATTTT.

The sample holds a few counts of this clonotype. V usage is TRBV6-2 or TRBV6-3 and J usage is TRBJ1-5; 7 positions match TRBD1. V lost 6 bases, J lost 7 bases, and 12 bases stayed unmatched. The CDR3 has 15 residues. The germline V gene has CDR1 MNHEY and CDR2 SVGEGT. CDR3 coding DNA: TGTGCCAGCAGAGTGACAGGGTCGGCTGGGCAGCCCCAGCATTTT. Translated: CASRVTGSAGQPQHF.

CDR3 protein: CASSSYGHYEQYF. The CDR3 coding sequence is TGTGCCAGCAGCTCATATGGACACTACGAGCAGTACTTC. The rearrangement links TRBV5-6 to TRBJ2-7; TRBD1 might be the D (5 bases). In germline, CDR1 is SGHDT, CDR2 YYEEEE. The CDR3 runs to 13 residues. Trimming took 3 bases from V and 3 from J, leaving 10 bases between them. The full variable domain, completed using reference TRBV5-6 and TRBJ2-7, is DAGVTQSPTHLIKTRGQQVTLRCSPKSGHDTVSWYQQALGQGPQFIFQYYEEEERQRGNFPDRFSGHQFPNYSSELNVNALLLGDSALYLCASSSYGHYEQYFGPGTRLTVT.

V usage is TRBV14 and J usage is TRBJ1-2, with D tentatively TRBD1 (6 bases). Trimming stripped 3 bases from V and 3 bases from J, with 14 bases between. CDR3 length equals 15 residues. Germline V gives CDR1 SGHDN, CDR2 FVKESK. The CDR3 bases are TGTGCCAGCAGCCAGCTGGACAGCCTATACTATGGCTACACCTTC. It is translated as CASSQLDSLYYGYTF.

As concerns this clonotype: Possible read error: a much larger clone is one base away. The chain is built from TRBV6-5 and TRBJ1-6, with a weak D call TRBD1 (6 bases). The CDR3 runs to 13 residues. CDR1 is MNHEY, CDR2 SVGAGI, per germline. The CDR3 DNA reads TGTGCCAGCAGGTGGACCGAGGGGACACCCCTCCGCTTT. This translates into CASRWTEGTPLRF.

The CDR3: CASSTWDRNEKLFF. The CDR3 region has the DNA TGTGCCAGCAGCACCTGGGACAGGAATGAAAAACTGTTTTTT. The chain employs TRBV5-8 and TRBJ1-4; 8 bases map to TRBD1. V gave up 4 bases and J gave up 5 bases; unmatched junction bases: 4. Germline V gene sequence: CDR1 SGHTS, CDR2 YDEGEE. The CDR3 loop spans 14 amino acids.

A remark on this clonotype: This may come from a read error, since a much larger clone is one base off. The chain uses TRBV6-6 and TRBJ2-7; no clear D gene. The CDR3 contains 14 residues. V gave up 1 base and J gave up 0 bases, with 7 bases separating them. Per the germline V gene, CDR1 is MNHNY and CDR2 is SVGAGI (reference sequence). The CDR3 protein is CASSYWSASYEQYF. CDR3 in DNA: TGTGCCAGCAGTTACTGGTCAGCCTCCTACGAGCAGTACTTC.